This T cell receptor beta chain was sequenced for a study of vaccination and CD4 T cells after COVID-19. CDR1 and CDR2 from the germline V gene are MNHNS and SASEGT. V shed 8 bases and J 2 bases; nucleotides not matched to a gene: 9. This CDR3 contains 15 residues. Documented treatment: approximately nine-day PBMC culture with coronavirus spike peptide pools or control peptides (ViraFEST assay). Sequencing of the DNA from cultured CD4+ T cells was carried out with the Oncomine TCR Beta short-read assay. Genomic DNA was taken out of cultured CD4+ T cells by extraction. TCRdb itself ran the PCR reads through MiXCR, one entry per CDR3 protein. The sample has fewer than 15,000 distinct CDR3 sequences; less than 45% are singletons. Of note for this clonotype: What it binds is not known.

General study findings and limits: There was no significant change from approximately 23 to 38 median reactive clonotypes.

The sequencing sample was made of CD4+ T cells from blood, cultured in vitro. The chain links TRBV6-1 to TRBJ2-3; 8 bases are a match to TRBD2. The TCR sequence derives from a human donor who had recovered from COVID-19. The chain's CDR3 is CASGGRGASTDTQYF. CDR3 sequence (DNA): TGTGCCAGCGGCGGGCGGGGGGCCTCCACAGATACGCAGTATTTT.